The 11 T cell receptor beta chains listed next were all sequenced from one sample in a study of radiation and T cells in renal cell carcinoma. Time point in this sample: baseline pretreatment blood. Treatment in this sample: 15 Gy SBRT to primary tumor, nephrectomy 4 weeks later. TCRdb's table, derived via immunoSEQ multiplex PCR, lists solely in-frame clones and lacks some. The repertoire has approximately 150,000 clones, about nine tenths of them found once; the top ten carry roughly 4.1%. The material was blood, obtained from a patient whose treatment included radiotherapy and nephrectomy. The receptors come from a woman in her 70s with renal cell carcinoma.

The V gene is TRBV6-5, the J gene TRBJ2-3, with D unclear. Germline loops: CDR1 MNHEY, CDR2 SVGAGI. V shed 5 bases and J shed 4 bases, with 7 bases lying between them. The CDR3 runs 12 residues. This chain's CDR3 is CASSRRSDTQYF. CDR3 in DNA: TGTGCCAGCAGTCGAAGATCAGATACGCAGTATTTT.

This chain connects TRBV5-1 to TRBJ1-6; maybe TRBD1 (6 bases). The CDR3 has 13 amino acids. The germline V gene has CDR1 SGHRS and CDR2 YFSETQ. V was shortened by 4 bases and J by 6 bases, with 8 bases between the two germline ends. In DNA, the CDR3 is TGCGCCAGCAGCCCGGACAGTAATTCACCCCTCCACTTT. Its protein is CASSPDSNSPLHF.

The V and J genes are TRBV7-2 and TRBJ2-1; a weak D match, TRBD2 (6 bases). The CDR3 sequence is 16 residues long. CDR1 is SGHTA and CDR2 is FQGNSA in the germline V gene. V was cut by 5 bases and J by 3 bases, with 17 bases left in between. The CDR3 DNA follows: TGTGCCAGCAGCCCACCGACTAGGCCGGGCTACAATGAGCAGTTCTTC. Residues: CASSPPTRPGYNEQFF.

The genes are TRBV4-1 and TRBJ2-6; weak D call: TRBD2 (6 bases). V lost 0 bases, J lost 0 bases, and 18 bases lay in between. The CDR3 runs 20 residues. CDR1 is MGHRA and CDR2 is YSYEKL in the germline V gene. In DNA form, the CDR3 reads TGCGCCAGCAGCCAAGATCCCGGGGGTTCAGTCCTCTCTGGGGCCAACGTCCTGACTTTC. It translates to CASSQDPGGSVLSGANVLTF.

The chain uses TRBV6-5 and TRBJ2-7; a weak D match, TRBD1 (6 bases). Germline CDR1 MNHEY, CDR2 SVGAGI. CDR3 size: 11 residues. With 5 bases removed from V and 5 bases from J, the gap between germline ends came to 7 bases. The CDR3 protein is CASSNRDEQYF. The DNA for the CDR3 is TGTGCCAGCAGTAACAGGGACGAGCAGTACTTC.

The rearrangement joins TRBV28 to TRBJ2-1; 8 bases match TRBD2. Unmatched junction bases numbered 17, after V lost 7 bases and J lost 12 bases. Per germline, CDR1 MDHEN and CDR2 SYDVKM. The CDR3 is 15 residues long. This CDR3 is CASNPTAGDIGGQFF. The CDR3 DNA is TGTGCCAGCAATCCGACAGCGGGGGACATTGGAGGGCAGTTCTTC.

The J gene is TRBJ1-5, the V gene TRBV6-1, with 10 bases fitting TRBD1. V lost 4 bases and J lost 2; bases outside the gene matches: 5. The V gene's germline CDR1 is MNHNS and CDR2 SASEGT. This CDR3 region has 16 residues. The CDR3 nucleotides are TGTGCCAGCAGTGTACGGACAGGGGGAGGCAATCAGCCCCAGCATTTT. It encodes CASSVRTGGGNQPQHF.

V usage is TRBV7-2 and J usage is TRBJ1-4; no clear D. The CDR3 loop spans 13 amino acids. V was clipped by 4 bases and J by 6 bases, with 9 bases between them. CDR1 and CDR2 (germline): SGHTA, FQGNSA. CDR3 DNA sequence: TGTGCCAGCAGCTCAATCCCTTATGAAAAACTGTTTTTT. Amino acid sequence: CASSSIPYEKLFF.

The CDR3 protein is CASRPTSGGQKTQYF. The CDR3, as DNA: TGTGCCAGCAGACCTACTAGCGGGGGGCAGAAGACCCAGTACTTC. This sequence joins TRBV2 and TRBJ2-5, with 12 bases fitting TRBD2. The germline V gene encodes CDR1 SNHLY and CDR2 FYNNEI. The CDR3 loop spans 15 amino acids. The trim removed 6 bases at V and 6 bases at J, leaving 8 bases unmatched. Supplemented by reference TRBV2 and TRBJ2-5, the full variable domain reads EPEVTQTPSHQVTQMGQEVILRCVPISNHLYFYWYRQILGQKVEFLVSFYNNEISEKSEIFDDQFSVERPDGSNFTLKIRSTKLEDSAMYFCASRPTSGGQKTQYFGPGTRLLVL.

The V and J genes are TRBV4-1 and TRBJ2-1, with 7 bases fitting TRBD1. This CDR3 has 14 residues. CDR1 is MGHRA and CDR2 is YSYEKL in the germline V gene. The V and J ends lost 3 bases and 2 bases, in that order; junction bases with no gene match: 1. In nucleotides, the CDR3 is TGCGCCAGCAGCCACACAGGGGCCTACAATGAGCAGTTCTTC. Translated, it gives CASSHTGAYNEQFF.

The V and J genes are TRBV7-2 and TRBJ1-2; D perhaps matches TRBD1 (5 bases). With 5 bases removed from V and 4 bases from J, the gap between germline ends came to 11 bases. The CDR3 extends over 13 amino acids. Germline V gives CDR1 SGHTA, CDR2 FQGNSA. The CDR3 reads CASSRRDLYGYTF. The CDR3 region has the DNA TGTGCCAGCAGCCGCCGGGACCTCTATGGCTACACCTTC.